These 15 T cell receptor beta chains came from one sample sequenced in a study of prognosis after radiotherapy for stage I lung cancer. The TCR beta CDR3 region was amplified from genomic DNA, with two rounds of multiplex PCR being used for the amplification. TRBV and TRBJ genes each had their own specific primers in first-round PCR. TCRdb reprocessed the multiplex PCR reads with MiXCR, giving one entry per CDR3 protein. The table has tens of thousands of distinct CDR3 sequences, roughly 36% seen once. Sequencing was performed on PBMCs, taken before or after stereotactic body radiation therapy (not recorded which). These TCRs come from a donor aged 50 or older with non-small cell lung cancer.

This clonotype counts as medium-sized. The J gene is TRBJ1-3, the V gene TRBV11-1, with D maybe TRBD1 (5 bases). V lost 1 base, J lost 0 bases, and 10 bases lay in between. Germline-derived CDR1 and CDR2 are SGHAT and FQDESV (reference sequence). The CDR3 is 16 residues long. In DNA form, the CDR3 reads TGTGCCAGCAGCTTAGGACAGACCAACTCTGGAAACACCATATATTTT. Translating it yields CASSLGQTNSGNTIYF.

This clonotype appeared a single time. The V and J genes are TRBV6-1 and TRBJ1-6; no clear D gene. CDR1 and CDR2 (germline): MNHNS, SASEGT. This CDR3 region has 14 residues. Trimming left V 7 bases short and J 1 base short, with 8 bases between. The CDR3 nucleotides are TGTGCCAGCACAATGGGGTCCTATAATTCACCCCTCCACTTT. Its translation: CASTMGSYNSPLHF.

This clonotype was counted at least ten times. This chain links TRBV27 with TRBJ1-1; TRBD1 matches 8 bases. The CDR3 extends over 14 amino acids. The J segment lost 8 bases and the V segment lost 1 base, leaving 6 bases of the junction unmatched. The V gene's germline CDR1 is MNHEY and CDR2 SMNVEV (reference sequence). CDR3 DNA: TGTGCCAGCAGTTTATACGGGACAGGCGACGAAGCTTTCTTT. Translation: CASSLYGTGDEAFF.

A word on this clonotype: This is likely an artifact of a read error, given a far larger clone one base away. The CDR3 region has the DNA TGTGCCAGCATCTTAAGTTGGGCTAGCGGACTTGAGACCCAGTACTTC. Amino acid sequence: CASILSWASGLETQYF. The chain recombines TRBV7-9 with TRBJ2-5; 7 bases are shared with TRBD2. The germline CDR1 and CDR2 sequences are SEHNR and FQNEAQ (reference sequence). The CDR3 extends over 16 amino acids. Looking up the rest from reference TRBV7-9 and TRBJ2-5 gives the full variable domain: DTGVSQNPRHKITKRGQNVTFRCDPISEHNRLYWYRQTLGQGPEFLTYFQNEAQLEKSRLLSDRFSAERPKGSFSTLEIQRTEQGDSAMYLCASILSWASGLETQYFGPGTRLLVL.

This clonotype was found many times. The V gene is TRBV4-2, the J gene TRBJ1-2, with D possibly TRBD1 on 5 matching bases. The CDR3 has 16 residues. Germline values: CDR1 LGHNA, CDR2 YNFKEQ. V was pared by 1 base and J by 0 bases, with 12 bases between. The CDR3 sequence is CASSQGDVPSNYGYTF. CDR3 in DNA: TGTGCCAGCAGCCAAGGGGACGTCCCCTCTAACTATGGCTACACCTTC.

Ten or more counts support this clonotype. The V gene is TRBV7-3, the J gene TRBJ1-6; D is undetermined. From germline, CDR1 is SGHTA and CDR2 FQGTGA. The V end lost 8 bases, the J end lost 7 bases, and 6 bases lay between the germline ends. The CDR3 loop spans 11 amino acids. In DNA, the CDR3 is TGTGCCAGCTGTGGGAATTCACCCCTCCACTTT. Translation: CASCGNSPLHF.

In its sample, this clonotype was seen many times. The gene calls are TRBV9 and TRBJ2-6; perhaps TRBD2 as D (6 bases). The CDR3 contains 16 residues. V was shortened by 2 bases and J by 2 bases, with 11 bases between the two germline ends. Germline lookup yields CDR1 SGDLS and CDR2 YYNGEE. CDR3 residues: CASSVWGDPGANVLTF. The CDR3 DNA sequence: TGTGCCAGCAGCGTGTGGGGGGACCCTGGGGCCAACGTCCTGACTTTC.

This chain joins TRBV11-3 and TRBJ2-3; D tentatively reads TRBD1 or TRBD2 (5 bases each). V lost 4 bases to trimming and J lost 7 bases, with 18 bases between them. The CDR3 sequence is 15 residues long. Germline loops: CDR1 SGHNT, CDR2 YENEEA. The CDR3 nucleotides read TGTGCCAGCAGCTCCCGGGACCGCCAAGGGAATACGCAGTATTTT. Its translation: CASSSRDRQGNTQYF.

In this sample, this clonotype turned up many times. This chain connects TRBV30 to TRBJ1-1; 7 bases align to TRBD1. Germline CDR1 GTSNPN, CDR2 SVGIG (reference sequence). V shed 4 bases and J 5 bases; nucleotides not matched to a gene: 13. This CDR3 comprises 15 residues. CDR3 loop: CAWKITGRGWTEAFF. The CDR3 nucleotides read TGTGCCTGGAAAATCACGGGCAGGGGGTGGACTGAAGCTTTCTTT.

As regards this clonotype: This could be a read error, since a much larger clone is one nucleotide away. The chain combines TRBV12-3 or TRBV12-4 with TRBJ2-7; 7 nucleotides line up with TRBD2. The CDR3 runs to 14 residues. The junction had 11 bases not matched to a gene; V was cut back by 7 bases and J by 5 bases. The DNA for the CDR3 is TGTGCCAGCAATTTCGGCGGGGCGGGGGACGAGCAGTACTTC. Translation: CASNFGGAGDEQYF.

This clonotype was recorded many times. V and J are TRBV18 and TRBJ2-7, with 9 bases aligning to TRBD1. Germline V gene lookup returns CDR1 KGHSH and CDR2 LQKENI. The CDR3 totals 16 residues. The V and J ends lost 3 bases and 6 bases, in that order; junction bases with no gene match: 12. This CDR3 is CASSPVSGQGLAEQYF. The CDR3 coding sequence is TGTGCCAGCTCACCGGTCTCGGGACAGGGTTTGGCCGAGCAGTACTTC.

The V gene is TRBV7-3, the J gene TRBJ1-3, with no clear D. The germline V gene encodes CDR1 SGHTA and CDR2 FQGTGA. The CDR3 covers 13 residues. V lost 5 bases to trimming and J lost 4 bases, with 9 bases between them. The chain's CDR3 is CASSPNQGNTIYF. The CDR3 coding sequence is TGTGCCAGCAGCCCGAATCAGGGAAACACCATATATTTT.

This chain joins TRBV6-2 or TRBV6-3 and TRBJ1-6, with a possible D match to TRBD1 (5 bases). The CDR3 loop spans 15 amino acids. Germline CDR1 reads MNHEY; CDR2 reads SVGEGT. V lost 5 bases and J lost 9, with 17 bases in between. The CDR3 here is CASSRSGPYLSPLHF. CDR3 nucleotides: TGTGCCAGCAGTCGTTCGGGGCCCTATCTTTCACCCCTCCACTTT.

This clonotype turned up a few times. Here the CDR3 DNA reads TGTGCCAGCAGCTCCTCGGGAGGGGGCACAGATACGCAGTATTTT. As protein: CASSSSGGGTDTQYF. The chain joins TRBV5-4 to TRBJ2-3, with 8 bases aligning to TRBD2. This CDR3 comprises 15 residues. J lost 1 base, V lost 3 bases, and 4 bases had no gene match. Germline V CDR1 and CDR2: SGHNT, YYREEE (reference sequence).

This clonotype showed up many times. V gene TRBV18 combines with J gene TRBJ1-3; D perhaps matches TRBD1 (5 bases). V lost 7 bases to trimming and J lost 4 bases, with 14 bases between them. Looked up from germline, CDR1 is KGHSH and CDR2 is LQKENI. This CDR3 has 14 amino acids. CDR3 bases: TGTGCCAGCTTCACTGCGGGGACCGGAAACACCATATATTTT. Translating it yields CASFTAGTGNTIYF. The full variable domain, in which reference TRBV18 and TRBJ1-3 provide the parts outside the CDR3, is NAGVMQNPRHLVRRRGQEARLRCSPMKGHSHVYWYRQLPEEGLKFMVYLQKENIIDESGMPKERFSAEFPKEGPSILRIQQVVRGDSAAYFCASFTAGTGNTIYFGEGSWLTVV.